One and the same sample provided the 11 T cell receptor beta chains below, sequenced in a study of T cell clonotyping in hematopoietic cell transplantation. The method was immunoSEQ multiplex PCR; TCRdb's version includes in-frame clones alone and lacks a portion of them. The sample shows roughly 42,000 clones, 85% to 95% of them seen only once. Source material: peripheral blood mononuclear cells. These receptors originate from a woman between 50 and 59 years old in good health. Some clones in this sample may be carry-over from other donors' samples.

The chain is built from TRBV5-1 and TRBJ1-2, with D perhaps matching TRBD1 (5 bases). This CDR3 comprises 14 residues. CDR1 and CDR2 from the germline V gene are SGHRS and YFSETQ. Trimming shortened V by 6 bases and J by 3 bases, and 15 bases separated the two germline ends. CDR3 loop: CASNPGRSHYGYTF. CDR3 DNA: TGCGCCAGCAACCCGGGACGGTCACACTATGGCTACACCTTC. Full variable domain (rest looked up from reference TRBV5-1 and TRBJ1-2): KAGVTQTPRYLIKTRGQQVTLSCSPISGHRSVSWYQQTPGQGLQFLFEYFSETQRNKGNFPGRFSGRQFSNSRSEMNVSTLELGDSALYLCASNPGRSHYGYTFGSGTRLTVV.

V usage is TRBV10-3 and J usage is TRBJ2-7, with 7 positions matching TRBD2. Losses at the gene ends were 6 bases for V and 1 base for J; bases not matched to a gene: 6. The CDR3 contains 14 residues. Germline V CDR1 and CDR2: ENHRY, SYGVKD. The CDR3 sequence: CAISERDYSYEQYF. The CDR3 DNA reads TGTGCCATCAGCGAACGGGACTATTCCTACGAGCAGTACTTC.

The rearrangement joins TRBV2 to TRBJ1-2, with unresolved D. This CDR3 region has 13 residues. V was clipped by 4 bases and J by 4 bases, with 10 bases between them. Germline assignment: CDR1 SNHLY and CDR2 FYNNEI. CDR3 protein: CASSVAQFYGYTF. CDR3 nucleotides: TGTGCCAGCAGTGTAGCGCAGTTCTATGGCTACACCTTC.

This clone was observed once. The rearrangement joins TRBV5-6 to TRBJ1-1; 9 bases are a match to TRBD1. The CDR3 spans 13 residues. With 6 bases clipped from V and 11 bases from J, the junction kept 11 bases outside the gene matches. Per the germline V gene, CDR1 is SGHDT and CDR2 is YYEEEE. The CDR3 protein is CASIAGTGNDAFF. The CDR3 DNA reads TGTGCCAGCATAGCCGGGACAGGGAACGATGCTTTCTTT.

CDR3: CASSPTELAVFGETQYF. CDR3 DNA: TGCGCCAGCAGCCCGACGGAACTAGCGGTTTTCGGGGAGACCCAGTACTTC. V gene TRBV4-1 combines with J gene TRBJ2-5; 8 bases line up with TRBD2. The J segment lost 5 bases and the V segment lost 4 bases, leaving 15 bases of the junction unmatched. Germline CDR1 and CDR2: MGHRA and YSYEKL. This CDR3 region has 17 residues.

The V gene is TRBV28, the J gene TRBJ1-5, with a tentative D call TRBD1 (6 bases). The germline V gene has CDR1 MDHEN and CDR2 SYDVKM. Trimming stripped 6 bases from V and 4 bases from J, with 13 bases between. The CDR3 extends over 14 amino acids. The CDR3 nucleotides read TGTGCCAGCAGGACAACACAGGGAAATCAGCCCCAGCATTTT. Translating it yields CASRTTQGNQPQHF.

J is TRBJ2-2 and V is TRBV7-2; D not certain. With 2 bases removed from V and 4 bases from J, the gap between germline ends came to 8 bases. CDR1 is SGHTA and CDR2 is FQGNSA in the germline V gene. This CDR3 region has 14 residues. For the CDR3, the DNA is TGTGCCAGCAGCTTAAACCAGCCCACCGGGGAGCTGTTTTTT. Its translation: CASSLNQPTGELFF.

V gene TRBV7-2 combines with J gene TRBJ1-4, with D possibly TRBD1 on 6 matching bases. V shed 4 bases and J shed 8 bases, with 17 bases lying between them. Germline CDR1 and CDR2: SGHTA and FQGNSA. The length of the CDR3 is 15 residues. The CDR3 DNA reads TGTGCCAGCAGCTCCGAGGGGGGGTTTGGGGAAAAACTGTTTTTT. It yields the protein CASSSEGGFGEKLFF.

This clone was seen only once. The CDR3 DNA is TGTGCCATCAGTAAAGGGGGTACTGGAAACACCATATATTTT. Amino acids: CAISKGGTGNTIYF. V and J are TRBV10-3 and TRBJ1-3, with D possibly matching TRBD1 (6 bases). Germline CDR1 is ENHRY and CDR2 is SYGVKD. CDR3 size: 14 residues. V was shortened by 5 bases and J by 2 bases, with 10 bases between the two germline ends.

CDR3 sequence (DNA): TGTGCCAGCAGCAACTTCCGGGACAGGGTGGACTATGGCTACACCTTC. It codes for CASSNFRDRVDYGYTF. The chain is built from TRBV5-6 and TRBJ1-2, with 9 positions matching TRBD1. With 4 bases clipped from V and 3 bases from J, the junction kept 10 bases outside the gene matches. This CDR3 has 16 residues. Germline assignment: CDR1 SGHDT and CDR2 YYEEEE.

This clone was detected only once. The chain carries TRBV5-5 and TRBJ1-5; 9 positions agree with TRBD1. CDR3 length: 16 amino acids. V lost 0 bases to trimming and J lost 4 bases; unmatched junction nucleotides: 5. Germline V CDR1 and CDR2: SGHKS, YYEKEE (reference sequence). CDR3 DNA sequence: TGTGCCAGCAGCTTGGTGGGACAGGGTCCGAATCAGCCCCAGCATTTT. Translating it yields CASSLVGQGPNQPQHF.